A single sample is the source of the 32 T cell receptor beta chains below, sequenced in a study of vaccination and CD4 T cells after COVID-19. Treatment reported: roughly 10-day PBMC culture with coronavirus spike peptide pools or control peptides (ViraFEST assay). The Oncomine TCR Beta short-read assay generated sequence data from the DNA of cultured CD4+ T cells. TCRdb passed the PCR reads through MiXCR, listing each CDR3 protein once. This table holds 10,000 to 12,000 distinct CDR3 sequences, under 30% found once. These receptors have no known antigen. The material was CD4+ T cells from blood, cultured in vitro, obtained after SARS-CoV-2 vaccination. The receptors shown here come from a human donor who had recovered from COVID-19.

The chain links TRBV15 to TRBJ1-5, with D hard to call. CDR1 is LNHNV and CDR2 is YYDKDF in the germline V gene (reference sequence). Trimming stripped 0 bases from V and 0 bases from J, with 6 bases between. The CDR3 covers 15 residues. For the CDR3, the DNA is TGTGCCACCAGCAGAGATTCGAGTAGCAATCAGCCCCAGCATTTT. Encoded protein: CATSRDSSSNQPQHF.

This clonotype was seen only a few times. This chain uses TRBV28 with TRBJ1-5, with D uncertain. CDR1 and CDR2 (germline): MDHEN, SYDVKM. The CDR3 loop spans 13 amino acids. The V and J ends lost 10 bases and 7 bases respectively, with 17 bases between them. CDR3 residues: CATAPPPSQPQHF. The CDR3 DNA follows: TGTGCCACCGCTCCACCGCCCAGCCAGCCCCAGCATTTT.

The chain has TRBV27 and TRBJ1-1; maybe TRBD1 (6 bases). The CDR3 contains 14 residues. The V end was cut by 7 bases, the J end by 5 bases, with 17 bases between. In germline, CDR1 is MNHEY, CDR2 SMNVEV (reference sequence). The DNA for the CDR3 is TGTGCCAGCACACTAAGGGGGGGGCAAACTGAAGCTTTCTTT. Its translation: CASTLRGGQTEAFF.

The rearrangement links TRBV20-1 to TRBJ1-1; possibly TRBD1 for D (6 bases). Trimming cost V 6 bases and J 1 base, with 9 bases left between them. Germline-derived CDR1 and CDR2 are DFQATT and SNEGSKA (reference sequence). CDR3 size: 12 residues. CDR3 DNA sequence: TGCAGTGCCTCGGGACAGAACACTGAAGCTTTCTTT. Its translation: CSASGQNTEAFF.

The chain carries TRBV20-1 and TRBJ1-6; possible D gene TRBD1, 5 bases. The length of the CDR3 is 13 residues. Germline V gene sequence: CDR1 DFQATT, CDR2 SNEGSKA (reference sequence). The V end lost 0 bases, the J end lost 15 bases, and 15 bases lay between the germline ends. As DNA, the CDR3 is TGCAGTGCTAGAGACTTACGACAGAACCGCCTCCACTTT. Protein product: CSARDLRQNRLHF.

The chain links TRBV12-3 or TRBV12-4 to TRBJ1-3; TRBD1 is a possible D gene (6 bases). The V end lost 6 bases, the J end lost 7 bases, and 19 bases lay between the germline ends. The CDR3 totals 15 residues. CDR3 nucleotides: TGTGCCAGCAGAGGAACGGGGGGCTTTGGCAACACCATATATTTT. Translating it yields CASRGTGGFGNTIYF.

This chain connects TRBV6-1 to TRBJ1-5; the match to TRBD1 covers 7 bases. The V gene end was trimmed by 9 bases and the J gene end by 0 bases; junction bases not matched to a gene: 8. The CDR3 is 15 residues long. CDR1 is MNHNS, CDR2 SASEGT, per germline. The CDR3, as DNA: TGTGCCAGTAGGGCAGGGGGATATAGCAATCAGCCCCAGCATTTT. It codes for CASRAGGYSNQPQHF.

This clonotype was seen only a few times. This chain joins TRBV12-3 or TRBV12-4 and TRBJ1-2, with 8 positions matching TRBD1. Trimming removed 5 bases from V and 8 bases from J; junction bases left unmatched: 13. The CDR3 loop spans 15 amino acids. This CDR3 reads CASSPDGQGMSGYTF. The CDR3 DNA reads TGTGCCAGCAGTCCGGACGGACAGGGTATGTCGGGCTACACCTTC.

This chain connects TRBV20-1 to TRBJ1-4; TRBD1 agrees at 7 bases. Per the germline V gene, CDR1 is DFQATT and CDR2 is SNEGSKA (reference sequence). V lost 2 bases to trimming and J lost 3 bases; unmatched junction nucleotides: 0. The CDR3 spans 13 residues. CDR3 sequence: CSARQGANEKLFF. The DNA for the CDR3 is TGCAGTGCTAGACAGGGGGCTAATGAAAAACTGTTTTTT.

This clonotype has a handful of counts. This chain joins TRBV18 and TRBJ1-6; tentatively, D is TRBD1 (5 bases). The length of the CDR3 is 14 residues. Germline CDR1 and CDR2: KGHSH and LQKENI. Trimming pared 4 bases from V and 6 bases from J, leaving 10 bases between. DNA of the CDR3: TGTGCCAGCTCACAGGGGATCGGTAATTCACCCCTCCACTTT. This sequence encodes CASSQGIGNSPLHF.

The V and J genes are TRBV14 and TRBJ1-1, with 7 bases matching TRBD1. The CDR3 consists of 15 residues. Germline V gene lookup returns CDR1 SGHDN and CDR2 FVKESK. With 4 bases clipped from V and 3 bases from J, the junction kept 8 bases outside the gene matches. CDR3 protein: CASSLHWTGYTEAFF. Written as DNA, the CDR3 is TGTGCCAGCAGCCTACACTGGACAGGATACACTGAAGCTTTCTTT.

CDR3 sequence reads: CASSFAGTRRDTQYF. The CDR3 DNA sequence: TGTGCCAGCAGCTTTGCGGGGACTAGGCGAGATACGCAGTATTTT. The rearrangement joins TRBV5-4 to TRBJ2-3; 8 nucleotides align to TRBD2. In germline, CDR1 is SGHNT, CDR2 YYREEE (reference sequence). Trimming at V came to 2 bases and at J to 5 bases, leaving 7 bases not matched to a gene. The CDR3 is 15 amino acids.

V and J are TRBV6-2 or TRBV6-3 and TRBJ2-3; 7 bases map to TRBD2. CDR3 length: 14 residues. Germline V gene sequence: CDR1 MNHEY, CDR2 SVGEGT. V shed 5 bases and J 0 bases; nucleotides not matched to a gene: 2. The CDR3 DNA sequence: TGTGCCAGCAGTAGCGGGACTAGCACAGATACGCAGTATTTT. The encoded protein is CASSSGTSTDTQYF.

V usage is TRBV29-1 and J usage is TRBJ2-7; TRBD1 matches at 7 bases. The junction had 13 bases not matched to a gene; V was cut back by 5 bases and J by 6 bases. This CDR3 is 14 amino acids long. The germline gives CDR1 SQVTM, CDR2 ANQGSEA. The CDR3 reads CSVSRSRTGFEQYF. CDR3 DNA sequence: TGCAGCGTTTCCCGATCCAGGACAGGCTTCGAGCAGTACTTC.

The genes are TRBV12-3 or TRBV12-4 and TRBJ1-2, with TRBD1 matching 8 bases. The length of the CDR3 is 14 residues. With 8 bases clipped from V and 6 bases from J, the junction kept 11 bases outside the gene matches. CDR3 sequence: CASSVQGARNGYTF. The DNA of the CDR3 is TGTGCCAGCTCCGTCCAGGGGGCGCGAAATGGCTACACCTTC.

This clonotype was seen more than once but under ten times. The V gene is TRBV6-1, the J gene TRBJ1-5; D gene unclear. The CDR3 spans 14 residues. CDR1 is MNHNS, CDR2 SASEGT, per germline. V was shortened by 4 bases and J by 1 base, with 8 bases between the two germline ends. DNA of the CDR3: TGTGCCAGCAGTGGCCTTGGGAGCAATCAGCCCCAGCATTTT. This translates into CASSGLGSNQPQHF.

CDR3 coding DNA: TGTGCCGGAGAACTGTACCAAGAGACCCAGTACTTC. This translates into CAGELYQETQYF. This sequence joins TRBV7-9 and TRBJ2-5; no clear D gene. V lost 11 bases and J 0 bases, leaving 10 bases between the germline ends. The CDR3 has 12 residues. Germline CDR1 and CDR2: SEHNR and FQNEAQ (reference sequence).

The chain links TRBV29-1 to TRBJ2-1; 7 bases map to TRBD1. Germline CDR1 and CDR2: SQVTM and ANQGSEA. Trimming took 7 bases from V and 2 from J; bases not matched to a gene: 8. The CDR3 runs to 14 residues. The CDR3 nucleotides read TGCAGCGCCCAGGGGGACATTACCTACAATGAGCAGTTCTTC. This sequence encodes CSAQGDITYNEQFF.

In its sample, this clonotype ranks as medium-sized. The V call is TRBV6-1, the J call TRBJ1-3; D is unresolved. Trimming pared 0 bases from V and 1 base from J, leaving 4 bases between. The CDR3 length is 14 residues. Germline V gives CDR1 MNHNS, CDR2 SASEGT. CDR3 loop: CASSEAGSGNTIYF. Here the CDR3 DNA reads TGTGCCAGCAGTGAAGCAGGGTCTGGAAACACCATATATTTT.

This chain joins TRBV28 and TRBJ1-1, with D possibly matching TRBD1 (6 bases). There are 14 residues in the CDR3. The V end lost 4 bases, the J end lost 1 base, and 10 bases lay between the germline ends. Per the germline V gene, CDR1 is MDHEN and CDR2 is SYDVKM. The CDR3 DNA reads TGTGCCAGCAGTTCCCCGGGACAGAACACTGAAGCTTTCTTT. Encoded protein: CASSSPGQNTEAFF.

The gene calls are TRBV30 and TRBJ1-5; maybe TRBD1 (6 bases). V dropped 2 bases and J dropped 7 bases, with 12 bases sitting between them. The germline V gene encodes CDR1 GTSNPN and CDR2 SVGIG (reference sequence). The CDR3 totals 13 residues. Here the CDR3 reads CAWSPGAQQPQHF. The DNA for the CDR3 is TGTGCCTGGAGTCCGGGGGCGCAACAGCCCCAGCATTTT. The full variable domain, in which reference TRBV30 and TRBJ1-5 provide the parts outside the CDR3, is SQTIHQWPATLVQPVGSPLSLECTVEGTSNPNLYWYRQAAGRGLQLLFYSVGIGQISSEVPQNLSASRPQDRQFILSSKKLLLSDSGFYLCAWSPGAQQPQHFGDGTRLSIL.

This clonotype is medium-sized. The chain combines TRBV28 with TRBJ2-7; the D gene is possibly TRBD1 (7 bases). Trimming shortened V by 2 bases and J by 2 bases, and 19 bases separated the two germline ends. CDR3 length equals 17 residues. Germline loops: CDR1 MDHEN, CDR2 SYDVKM. The CDR3 bases are TGTGCCAGCAGTTTACCAGGGGGGATGTTATGGACCTACGAGCAGTACTTC. This codes for CASSLPGGMLWTYEQYF. The full variable domain, its missing parts supplied by reference TRBV28 and TRBJ2-7, is DVKVTQSSRYLVKRTGEKVFLECVQDMDHENMFWYRQDPGLGLRLIYFSYDVKMKEKGDIPEGYSVSREKKERFSLILESASTNQTSMYLCASSLPGGMLWTYEQYFGPGTRLTVT.

CDR3 residues: CASSYRAGARAEQFF. The DNA for the CDR3 is TGTGCCAGCAGTTACCGGGCAGGGGCGAGGGCTGAGCAGTTCTTC. The chain recombines TRBV6-2 or TRBV6-3 with TRBJ2-1, with TRBD1 as a possible D gene (6 bases). Germline lookup yields CDR1 MNHEY and CDR2 SVGEGT. The V end was cut by 2 bases, the J end by 9 bases, with 17 bases between. CDR3 length: 15 amino acids.

This clonotype was detected a few times. The rearrangement joins TRBV19 to TRBJ2-3; 8 bases align to TRBD1. In germline, CDR1 is LNHDA, CDR2 SQIVND (reference sequence). V was pared by 3 bases and J by 1 base, with 12 bases of the junction left unmatched. CDR3 length equals 18 residues. CDR3 in amino acids: CASSIVLFGTGGTDTQYF. The DNA for the CDR3 is TGTGCCAGTAGTATCGTATTATTCGGGACAGGAGGCACAGATACGCAGTATTTT.

There are a few counts of this clonotype. This sequence joins TRBV28 and TRBJ1-2, with D possibly TRBD1 on 6 matching bases. The CDR3 has 15 residues. V dropped 6 bases and J dropped 3 bases, with 17 bases sitting between them. Germline V CDR1 and CDR2: MDHEN, SYDVKM. For the CDR3, the DNA is TGTGCCAGCAGCCCCACAGGGTTCGGGTACTATGGCTACACCTTC. Residues: CASSPTGFGYYGYTF.

The chain is built from TRBV19 and TRBJ2-2, with D possibly matching TRBD2 (6 bases). Germline assignment: CDR1 LNHDA and CDR2 SQIVND (reference sequence). Between the trimmed V and J ends, which lost 7 bases and 4 bases, there was a span of 13 bases. The CDR3 spans 14 residues. CDR3: CASTRLEGTGELFF. CDR3 nucleotides: TGTGCCAGTACCCGCCTGGAGGGCACCGGGGAGCTGTTTTTT.

This rearrangement joins TRBV6-1 to TRBJ2-4; 10 nucleotides line up with TRBD1. CDR3 length: 15 residues. CDR1 is MNHNS and CDR2 is SASEGT in the germline V gene. Germline trimming cut 5 bases from V and 3 bases from J; bases unmatched to any gene: 4. The CDR3 bases are TGTGCCAGCAGTACGGACAGGGGGGACAAAAACATTCAGTACTTC. This encodes CASSTDRGDKNIQYF.

The genes are TRBV28 and TRBJ1-2, with no clear D. In germline, CDR1 is MDHEN, CDR2 SYDVKM. The CDR3 runs 11 residues. V gave up 6 bases and J gave up 2 bases, with 4 bases separating them. The CDR3 sequence is CASRNNYGYTF. The CDR3 region has the DNA TGTGCCAGCAGAAACAACTATGGCTACACCTTC.

The CDR3 spells CASSGHGQGPLGGEAFF. DNA for the CDR3: TGTGCCAGCAGCGGACACGGACAGGGGCCGCTGGGTGGTGAAGCTTTCTTT. V gene TRBV7-9 combines with J gene TRBJ1-1, with 9 positions matching TRBD1. Trimming at V came to 5 bases and at J to 7 bases, leaving 17 bases not matched to a gene. The germline V gene has CDR1 SEHNR and CDR2 FQNEAQ (reference sequence). This CDR3 is 17 amino acids long.

This chain links TRBV7-8 with TRBJ1-4; D is uncertain. Germline CDR1 SGHVS, CDR2 FQNEAQ. V was cut by 5 bases and J by 8 bases, with 18 bases left in between. This CDR3 comprises 15 residues. The CDR3 DNA is TGTGCCAGCAGCCCCGGGCCTTCCCAAGGAGAAAAACTGTTTTTT. Translating gives CASSPGPSQGEKLFF.

The chain carries TRBV6-1 and TRBJ1-2; 7 nucleotides agree with TRBD1. V trimming: 6 bases; J trimming: 7 bases; junction bases outside the gene matches: 17. This CDR3 has 16 residues. Germline V lookup: CDR1 MNHNS, CDR2 SASEGT. The CDR3 loop reads CASSLSALGQESGYTF. Written as DNA, the CDR3 is TGTGCCAGCAGCCTAAGCGCTCTTGGACAGGAGAGTGGCTACACCTTC.

The rearrangement uses TRBV7-2 and TRBJ1-6, with D unresolved. This CDR3 is built from 12 residues. Per the germline V gene, CDR1 is SGHTA and CDR2 is FQGNSA. Between the trimmed V and J ends, which lost 5 bases and 7 bases, there was a span of 6 bases. The CDR3 sequence is CASSLSNSPLHF. The CDR3 DNA reads TGTGCCAGCAGCCTTTCCAATTCACCCCTCCACTTT.